Below, 25 T cell receptor beta chains from the same sample are listed, as sequenced in a study of early T cells in non-severe SARS-CoV-2 infection. Via MiXCR, TCRdb re-called the 5' RACE reads, giving one row per CDR3 protein. The top ten hold roughly 4.9% of the sample, which has around 92,000 distinct CDR3 sequences, approximately 9.9% seen once. The sample was whole blood. Every receptor here comes from an adult who was a healthcare worker with PCR-confirmed SARS-CoV-2 infection or an uninfected control (not recorded which).

This clonotype was recorded at least ten times. The junction differs from germline at one of its ends, possibly a read error. V is TRBV29-1 and J is TRBJ1-1; D uncertain. Germline V gene lookup returns CDR1 SQVTM and CDR2 ANQGSEA. The CDR3 contains 12 residues. The CDR3 spells CSVEAQNTEAFF. Here the CDR3 DNA reads TGCAGCGTAGAAGCTCAGAACACTGAAGCTTTCTTT.

This clonotype was observed a few times. CDR3 in amino acids: CASSSGLAGAPDTQYF. CDR3 coding DNA: TGTGCCAGCAGCTCGGGACTAGCGGGAGCCCCAGATACGCAGTATTTT. The V call is TRBV5-6, the J call TRBJ2-3; 14 bases line up with TRBD2. This CDR3 is 16 amino acids long. Germline lookup yields CDR1 SGHDT and CDR2 YYEEEE. After removal of 3 bases from V and 4 bases from J, the junction contained 4 bases not matched to a gene.

This clonotype has at least ten counts. V and J are TRBV19 and TRBJ1-5, with D possibly being TRBD1 (5 bases). Per the germline V gene, CDR1 is LNHDA and CDR2 is SQIVND (reference sequence). The CDR3 loop spans 18 amino acids. Trimming left V 1 base short and J 2 bases short, with 18 bases between. Written as DNA, the CDR3 is TGTGCCAGTAGTATAGGACGGGCCCGGGTAGGGGGCAATCAGCCCCAGCATTTT. Its protein product is CASSIGRARVGGNQPQHF.

The chain employs TRBV5-1 and TRBJ2-1; 7 nucleotides match TRBD2. Germline V gene sequence: CDR1 SGHRS, CDR2 YFSETQ. The CDR3 is 15 residues long. V trimming: 0 bases; J trimming: 7 bases; junction bases outside the gene matches: 7. Here the CDR3 reads CASSLGLGRYNEQFF. Here the CDR3 DNA reads TGCGCCAGCAGCTTGGGTCTCGGGAGGTATAATGAGCAGTTCTTC. Supplemented by reference TRBV5-1 and TRBJ2-1, the full variable domain reads KAGVTQTPRYLIKTRGQQVTLSCSPISGHRSVSWYQQTPGQGLQFLFEYFSETQRNKGNFPGRFSGRQFSNSRSEMNVSTLELGDSALYLCASSLGLGRYNEQFFGPGTRLTVL.

The V gene is TRBV28, the J gene TRBJ1-5, with 7 bases that match TRBD1. There are 13 residues in the CDR3. Germline CDR1 and CDR2: MDHEN and SYDVKM. V was clipped by 6 bases and J by 9 bases; unmatched bases: 8. The CDR3 DNA reads as TGTGCCAGCAGCGTGGGACAGTCGGTGCCCCAGCATTTT. Translated, it gives CASSVGQSVPQHF.

This clonotype has a handful of counts. This rearrangement joins TRBV27 to TRBJ1-1; weak D call: TRBD1 (6 bases). Germline V CDR1 and CDR2: MNHEY, SMNVEV (reference sequence). The CDR3 totals 14 residues. The ends were cut back, 9 bases at V and 5 bases at J, with 19 bases in the middle. This CDR3 is CASRNRLGGTEAFF. DNA of the CDR3: TGTGCCAGTAGGAACCGATTAGGGGGGACTGAAGCTTTCTTT.

Turning to this clonotype: Since a much larger clone is just one base distant, this may be a read error. The chain recombines TRBV20-1 with TRBJ1-6; D perhaps matches TRBD1 (6 bases). This CDR3 region has 16 residues. Germline V gene sequence: CDR1 DFQATT, CDR2 SNEGSKA (reference sequence). V gave up 0 bases and J gave up 7 bases, with 16 bases separating them. CDR3 nucleotides: TGCAGTGCTAGAGATGTCGGGGCGGGGGCCAATTCACCCCTCCACTTT. It encodes CSARDVGAGANSPLHF.

CDR3 nucleotide sequence: TGTGCCAGCAGCTTAACAGGGCCGGACACTGAAGCTTTCTTT. Translation gives CASSLTGPDTEAFF. The chain carries TRBV7-3 and TRBJ1-1; D not resolved. There are 14 residues in the CDR3. The V and J ends lost 0 bases and 3 bases respectively, with 8 bases between them. CDR1 is SGHTA and CDR2 is FQGTGA in the germline V gene. The variable domain in full, completed from reference TRBV7-3 and TRBJ1-1, reads GAGVSQTPSNKVTEKGKYVELRCDPISGHTALYWYRQSLGQGPEFLIYFQGTGAADDSGLPNDRFFAVRPEGSVSTLKIQRTERGDSAVYLCASSLTGPDTEAFFGQGTRLTVV.

The chain combines TRBV7-2 with TRBJ1-1, with a tentative D call TRBD1 (6 bases). The V end lost 5 bases, the J end lost 1 base, and 14 bases lay between the germline ends. CDR3 length equals 15 residues. Per germline, CDR1 SGHTA and CDR2 FQGNSA. The CDR3 sequence is CASSGAGHPNTEAFF. CDR3 nucleotide sequence: TGTGCCAGCAGCGGCGCGGGACATCCGAACACTGAAGCTTTCTTT.

This clonotype was recorded a few times. CDR3: CASSYIGLRYEQYF. For the CDR3, the DNA is TGTGCCAGCAGTTACATAGGGTTAAGGTACGAGCAGTACTTC. The chain links TRBV28 to TRBJ2-7; D not certain. The V end lost 4 bases, the J end lost 4 bases, and 14 bases lay between the germline ends. CDR1 MDHEN and CDR2 SYDVKM come from the germline V gene. The CDR3 runs 14 residues. Supplemented by reference TRBV28 and TRBJ2-7, the full variable domain reads DVKVTQSSRYLVKRTGEKVFLECVQDMDHENMFWYRQDPGLGLRLIYFSYDVKMKEKGDIPEGYSVSREKKERFSLILESASTNQTSMYLCASSYIGLRYEQYFGPGTRLTVT.

The table lists this clonotype with a few counts. The conserved final phenylalanine or tryptophan is absent from the CDR3, which likely points to a read error. Because the CDR3's place on the DNA is in doubt, the DNA is left out and the CDR3 is given as listed by TCRdb. This sequence joins TRBV9 and TRBJ2-7. Both ends counted, the CDR3 spans 8 residues. Germline-derived CDR1 and CDR2 are SGDLS and YYNGEE. The CDR3 loop is CASSVTHP.

Only a few counts were recorded for this clonotype. V gene TRBV12-5 combines with J gene TRBJ1-4; D is unresolved. V was cut by 3 bases and J by 7 bases, with 6 bases left in between. This CDR3 has 12 residues. In germline, CDR1 is LGHNT, CDR2 FRNRAP. DNA of the CDR3: TGTGCTAGTGGTTTAGTGGGTGAAAAACTGTTTTTT. Protein: CASGLVGEKLFF.

In its sample, this clonotype was seen many times. The CDR3 coding sequence is TGCGCCAGCAGCTTGGTAGTTGAAGGTGAGCAGTTCTTC. As protein: CASSLVVEGEQFF. The chain recombines TRBV5-1 with TRBJ2-1; D not resolved. CDR3 length: 13 amino acids. V was clipped by 0 bases and J by 9 bases, with 10 bases between them. The germline CDR1 and CDR2 sequences are SGHRS and YFSETQ.

This clonotype showed up just a few times. The DNA of the CDR3 is TGCAGTGCTATGGCCAGGGGGCCTGAGCAGTACTTC. It is translated as CSAMARGPEQYF. J is TRBJ2-7 and V is TRBV20-1, with 8 bases identical to TRBD1. The CDR3 is 12 residues long. V gave up 4 bases and J gave up 7 bases; unmatched junction bases: 6. CDR1 and CDR2 from the germline V gene are DFQATT and SNEGSKA (reference sequence).

Of note for this clonotype: A much larger clone lies a single base off, so this may be a read error. This chain joins TRBV13 and TRBJ2-2; a possible D gene is TRBD1 (5 bases). Per the germline V gene, CDR1 is PRHDT and CDR2 is FYEKMQ (reference sequence). CDR3 length: 16 residues. CDR3 sequence (DNA): TGTGTCAGCAGCGATCCAGGGTCGTCGGGCACCGGGGAGCTGTTTTTT. Translating it yields CVSSDPGSSGTGELFF.

This sequence joins TRBV14 and TRBJ2-3; 8 positions agree with TRBD2. The CDR3 sequence is 15 residues long. CDR1 SGHDN and CDR2 FVKESK come from the germline V gene. J lost 4 bases, V lost 4 bases, and 7 bases had no gene match. CDR3 sequence (DNA): TGTGCCAGCAGCCGGGGGACTAGAGGAGCAGATACGCAGTATTTT. It is translated as CASSRGTRGADTQYF.

This clonotype has only a few counts. The chain combines TRBV29-1 with TRBJ1-2, with a possible D match to TRBD1 (6 bases). The CDR3 length is 11 residues. Germline V lookup: CDR1 SQVTM, CDR2 ANQGSEA. V lost 5 bases and J lost 5, with 9 bases in between. CDR3 nucleotide sequence: TGCAGCGTTTTGGACAGTTATGGCTACACCTTC. Its translation: CSVLDSYGYTF.

This clonotype was seen a few times. The chain carries TRBV10-3 and TRBJ2-1, with D perhaps matching TRBD2 (6 bases). Germline CDR1 reads ENHRY; CDR2 reads SYGVKD. V was pared by 4 bases and J by 7 bases, with 14 bases between. The CDR3 consists of 14 residues. The DNA for the CDR3 is TGTGCCATCAGTGGGGCGGGGACTGCGAATGAGCAGTTCTTC. Translated, it gives CAISGAGTANEQFF.

In this sample, this clonotype turned up a few times. The chain is built from TRBV4-1 and TRBJ1-2, with D hard to call. CDR1 and CDR2 (germline): MGHRA, YSYEKL. This CDR3 is built from 15 residues. V gave up 0 bases and J gave up 6 bases, with 14 bases separating them. In nucleotides, the CDR3 is TGCGCCAGCAGCCAAGAGGTCACCCGGAACCATGGCTACACCTTC. Translation: CASSQEVTRNHGYTF.

This clonotype was detected only a few times. The rearrangement joins TRBV5-1 to TRBJ2-7; 7 nucleotides match TRBD1. The CDR3 contains 13 residues. Losses at the gene ends were 0 bases for V and 7 bases for J; bases not matched to a gene: 4. Germline CDR1 is SGHRS and CDR2 is YFSETQ. CDR3: CASSLEGAPEQYF. The DNA of the CDR3 is TGCGCCAGCAGCTTGGAGGGGGCCCCAGAGCAGTACTTC.

This clonotype showed up just a few times. The rearrangement uses TRBV21-1 and TRBJ2-7; TRBD2 was called by the table and not checked on the DNA. TRBV21-1 is deemed a pseudogene. The CDR3 sequence is 20 residues long. The CDR3 DNA reads TGTGCCAGCAGCAAAATTGGCCTAGCGGGGGACCCGCCCTTTCTCTACGAGCAGTACTTC. It is translated as CASSKIGLAGDPPFLYEQYF.

As for this clonotype: A read error may account for a junction end that differs from germline. V gene TRBV11-1 combines with J gene TRBJ2-1, with 8 bases that match TRBD1. The length of the CDR3 is 15 residues. The germline V gene has CDR1 SGHAT and CDR2 FQDESV (reference sequence). CDR3 sequence (DNA): TGTGCCAGCAGCGAACCGGGACAGGTCTACAGTGAGCAGTTCTTC. Translating gives CASSEPGQVYSEQFF.

This clonotype was observed a handful of times. This chain uses TRBV7-3 with TRBJ1-1; 7 bases agree with TRBD1. CDR1 SGHTA and CDR2 FQGTGA come from the germline V gene. V lost 5 bases, J lost 1 base, and 1 base stayed unmatched. This CDR3 is built from 13 residues. CDR3 coding DNA: TGTGCCAGCAGCGGGACAGAGAACACTGAAGCTTTCTTT. It encodes CASSGTENTEAFF.

This clonotype has ten or more counts. The genes are TRBV6-5 and TRBJ2-7; 8 bases agree with TRBD2. J lost 3 bases, V lost 4 bases, and 11 bases had no gene match. The V gene's germline CDR1 is MNHEY and CDR2 SVGAGI. The length of the CDR3 is 16 residues. CDR3 DNA: TGTGCCAGCAGTTCCATTGGAGCGGGAGTCGGCTACGAGCAGTACTTC. This sequence encodes CASSSIGAGVGYEQYF.

The chain is built from TRBV19 and TRBJ1-5; no firm D call. This CDR3 has 14 amino acids. V lost 3 bases and J 3 bases, leaving 9 bases between the germline ends. Per the germline V gene, CDR1 is LNHDA and CDR2 is SQIVND (reference sequence). The DNA for the CDR3 is TGTGCCAGTAGTATCGCCGGGGTCAATCAGCCCCAGCATTTT. Residues: CASSIAGVNQPQHF.